This T cell receptor (beta chain) came from a study of brain T cells in children with intractable seizures. Described time point: blood from clinic visit 5 months post-surgery; TSC patient then seizure free. The sequenced cases were selected for having the highest brain T cell transcript signatures. Patients received at least one anti-epileptic drug before surgery. This table comes from immunoSEQ multiplex PCR, and its TCRdb copy is limited to in-frame clones, with some not included. The sample yields about 340,000 clones, over 90% seen once. V was clipped by 7 bases and J by 0 bases, with 15 bases between them. The germline gives CDR1 MNHEY, CDR2 SVGAGI. The CDR3 sequence is 15 residues long.

This receptor was obtained from a boy under three years old with tuberous sclerosis and intractable seizures. Sequences were derived from peripheral blood, sampled about 5 months after surgery. This chain connects TRBV6-5 to TRBJ1-1, with D tentatively TRBD1 (5 bases). This CDR3 is CASTATVTMNTEAFF. CDR3 nucleotides: TGTGCCAGCACGGCGACAGTTACCATGAACACTGAAGCTTTCTTT.